These T cell receptor beta chains were read from a single sample in a study of blood T cell repertoires in COVID-19. The data were produced by immunoSEQ multiplex PCR, yet TCRdb's version contains in-frame clones alone and is incomplete. This table has about 230,000 clones, roughly 79% appearing once. Specimen: peripheral blood. The receptor set was obtained from a woman older than 75 with COVID-19, enrolled during active disease. Both conserved end residues are part of each CDR3. The order of the fields is J gene, clone size, D gene, V gene, CDR3 DNA, CDR3 protein. D genes are given only for firm matches. The size entry is marked missing in some rows and otherwise reads once, few, many or a size class.

TRBJ1-2,once,-,TRBV11-2,TGTGCCAGCAGTCTCCCAGGGGCTGGGGGCTACACCTTC,CASSLPGAGGYTF
TRBJ2-1,once,TRBD2,TRBV7-8,TGTGCCAGCAGGCAGAGCACTAGCGGGGAGCAGTTCTTC,CASRQSTSGEQFF
TRBJ2-7,-,TRBD1,TRBV28,TGTGCCAGCAGTGAAACCGGGACAGGGGCCCACGAGCAGTACTTC,CASSETGTGAHEQYF
TRBJ2-1,once,-,TRBV18,TGTGCCAGCTCACCACCGGGGCAGTCCTACAATGAGCAGTTCTTC,CASSPPGQSYNEQFF
TRBJ1-2,-,-,TRBV2,TGTGCCAGCAGTGATCTGGGGGCTCCCTATGGCTACACCTTC,CASSDLGAPYGYTF
TRBJ1-2,-,-,TRBV11-2,TGTGCCAGCAGCTCGTTGGGGCAGGGGAACTATGGCTACACCTTC,CASSSLGQGNYGYTF
TRBJ1-4,-,-,TRBV25-1,TGTGCCAGCGGGACTTCCGGGACGGGGAATGAAAAACTGTTTTTT,CASGTSGTGNEKLFF
TRBJ2-5,-,TRBD2,TRBV25-1,TGTGCCAGCAGTGAATATGGGGGGGGGATTGAGACCCAGTACTTC,CASSEYGGGIETQYF
TRBJ1-1,-,-,TRBV6-5,TGTGCCAGCAGTTTTGGGAGTACTGAAGCTTTCTTT,CASSFGSTEAFF
TRBJ2-2,-,TRBD1,TRBV5-1,TGCGCCAGCAGCACCGAGGGGGCGCTTCCCGGGGAGCTGTTTTTT,CASSTEGALPGELFF
TRBJ2-7,once,TRBD1,TRBV30,TGTGCCTGTCGTCTCCCGGGACAGGGGAACTACGAGCAGTACTTC,CACRLPGQGNYEQYF
TRBJ2-3,-,-,TRBV6-5,TGTGCCATTAGGGGTCTAGGCACAGATACGCAGTATTTT,CAIRGLGTDTQYF
TRBJ2-7,-,TRBD1,TRBV14,TGTGCCAGCAGCCGCATGGGACAGCCTAAGCAGTACTTC,CASSRMGQPKQYF
TRBJ2-3,-,TRBD2,TRBV19,TGTGCCAGTAGTCACAGTAGCGGGGGGGCCTTTGGCACAGATACGCAGTATTTT,CASSHSSGGAFGTDTQYF
TRBJ2-2,-,TRBD1,TRBV7-2,TGTGCCAGCAGCGGACAGGGCCGTGGCGGGGAGCTGTTTTTT,CASSGQGRGGELFF
TRBJ1-2,-,-,TRBV6-5,TGTGCCAGCAGTTACTCGAATACAGGGAACTATGGCTACACCTTC,CASSYSNTGNYGYTF
TRBJ1-1,once,TRBD1,TRBV7-3,TGTGCCAGCAGCCCTGGGACAGAGACTGAAGCTTTCTTT,CASSPGTETEAFF
TRBJ1-5,-,TRBD1,TRBV7-2,TGTGCCAGCAGCTTACGGTCACAGGGGAGGCAGCCCCAGCATTTT,CASSLRSQGRQPQHF
TRBJ1-2,-,-,TRBV20-1,TGCAGTTTGGCGGGCCGAGGAGGCTACACCTTC,CSLAGRGGYTF
TRBJ1-1,-,TRBD1,TRBV6-1,TGTGCCAGCAGTGAAGGACAGGGAGCAGGGAACACTGAAGCTTTCTTT,CASSEGQGAGNTEAFF
TRBJ1-2,-,TRBD1,TRBV30,TGTGCCTGGGCAGGACAGGTATCGGGCTACACCTTC,CAWAGQVSGYTF
TRBJ1-5,-,-,TRBV6-6,TGTGCCAGCACTAAAACAGGGAGTTATAGCAATCAGCCCCAGCATTTT,CASTKTGSYSNQPQHF
TRBJ1-3,-,TRBD1,TRBV30,TGTGCCTGGAGTGATCCCGGGACAGGGGGTAAAAGGAACACCATATATTTT,CAWSDPGTGGKRNTIYF
TRBJ2-3,-,TRBD2,TRBV3-1/TRBV3-2,TGTGCCAGCAGCCTCCCGGGACTAGGCACAGATACGCAGTATTTT,CASSLPGLGTDTQYF
TRBJ2-1,-,TRBD2,TRBV14,TGTGCCAGCAGCCCTTGGGTAGCGGGAGGCCAATACAATGAGCAGTTCTTC,CASSPWVAGGQYNEQFF
TRBJ1-5,-,-,TRBV5-1,TGCGCCAGCAGCTTGGTTGCAGTTTTTCGTTGGTGCAATCAGCCCCAGCATTTT,CASSLVAVFRWCNQPQHF
TRBJ1-1,-,-,TRBV14,TGTGCCAGCAGCCTGGCAGGGATGAACACTGAAGCTTTCTTT,CASSLAGMNTEAFF
TRBJ2-2,-,-,TRBV7-2,TGTGCCAGCAGCCGCGACAGCTACACCGGGGAGCTGTTTTTT,CASSRDSYTGELFF
TRBJ2-1,-,-,TRBV5-5,TGTGCCAGCAGTGCGGACTTGGAGGATGAGCAGTTCTTC,CASSADLEDEQFF
TRBJ1-5,-,-,TRBV30,TGTGCCTGGAGCCCAACGGCCCAGGAGCCCCAGCATTTT,CAWSPTAQEPQHF
TRBJ1-2,-,-,TRBV6-5,TGTGCCAGCAGTTACGGGGCAGGGAAGGTGGCGGGCTACACCTTC,CASSYGAGKVAGYTF
TRBJ2-1,-,-,TRBV13,TGTGCCAGCAGCCCGCGGACTGGATACAATGAGCAGTTCTTC,CASSPRTGYNEQFF
TRBJ2-1,-,-,TRBV2,TGTGCCAGCAGTCCCCCGGGGGGCCCCTACAATGAGCAGTTCTTC,CASSPPGGPYNEQFF
TRBJ2-5,-,-,TRBV30,TGTGCCTGGAGTACCCCCGGGACCCAGTACTTC,CAWSTPGTQYF
TRBJ1-2,once,-,TRBV12-3/TRBV12-4,TGTGCCGGCCCTGCCGGCTACACCTTC,CAGPAGYTF
TRBJ1-2,-,-,TRBV6-5,TGTGCCAGCAGTTACTTGCTGGCATCAGGCTACACCTTC,CASSYLLASGYTF
TRBJ2-7,-,TRBD1,TRBV18,TGTGCCAGCTCCCCCGGGACAGGGTCCCCCTCACTCTACGAGCAGTACTTC,CASSPGTGSPSLYEQYF
TRBJ1-3,once,-,TRBV7-9,TGTGCCAGCAGCCTATCAGGTTCTGGAAACACCATATATTTT,CASSLSGSGNTIYF
TRBJ1-1,-,TRBD1,TRBV27,TGTGCCAGCAGTTTATCTGACAGGGCGACCACTGAAGCTTTCTTT,CASSLSDRATTEAFF
TRBJ2-1,-,-,TRBV9,TGTGCCAGGACTAGTCCGGACTCCAATGAGCAGTTCTTC,CARTSPDSNEQFF